The subject of this entry is one T cell receptor (beta chain). Its antigen is not known. The CDR3 end shows no conserved phenylalanine or tryptophan, and so a read error is likely. It is unclear where the CDR3 begins or ends on the DNA, so no DNA is shown, and the CDR3 is as TCRdb lists it. This record belongs to a study of tumor and adjacent non-tumor tissue in lung cancer. Study-wide background: Patients comprised about a dozen adenocarcinoma, a couple of squamous cell carcinoma and 1 small cell lung cancer.

CDR1 is LGHNA and CDR2 is YSLEER in the germline V gene. Both ends counted, the CDR3 spans 15 residues. The library came from three nested PCR rounds adapted from ARM-PCR protocols. TCRdb re-called the multiplex PCR reads with MiXCR, one entry per CDR3 protein. The sample comprises around 99,000 distinct CDR3 sequences, roughly 73% of which are singletons, and 37% rests with the top ten. Whole-study results and caveats: Patients with more diverse tumor TCRs had worse survival. Tumor tissue had significantly higher TCR diversity than normal lung.

This sample's RNA came from whole unsorted tissue. The receptor's source is an older woman with non-small cell lung cancer. Sequencing used lung tumor tissue. V usage is TRBV4-3 and J usage is TRBJ2-3; the table calls TRBD2, which could not be checked here. The CDR3 sequence: CASSQGTSGADTHYS.